This record concerns one TCR beta chain sequence. The data were taken from a study of shared T cell receptors in the human thymus. TCRdb keeps only in-frame clones here, not all; method: immunoSEQ multiplex PCR. The sample shows 650,000 to 950,000 clones, 80% to 90% of them seen only once. These data are also associated with another study on human thymus T cells. That paper adds: Thymus was obtained from resections taken during corrective heart surgery. Usage of V and J genes appeared biased in thymic and blood repertoires. Unrelated individuals had highly overlapping thymic repertoires, as reported in related research.

The sample comprised thymocytes. This TCR came from a girl younger than two with a congenital heart defect.

The DNA for the CDR3 is TGTGCCAGCAGCTATCGGGTTCCCTTGGGAGGTGATACGCAGTATTTT. Protein sequence: CASSYRVPLGGDTQYF. The chain employs TRBV7-9 and TRBJ2-3; D perhaps matches TRBD2 (6 bases). The CDR3 contains 16 residues. Per germline, CDR1 SEHNR and CDR2 FQNEAQ (reference sequence). Trimming took off 4 bases at V and 6 bases at J, with 20 bases between the two ends.